The rows below give T cell receptor beta chains drawn from one sample of a study of T cell clonotyping in hematopoietic cell transplantation. Method: immunoSEQ multiplex PCR; TCRdb's copy keeps in-frame clones and lacks some. This table holds 25,000 to 35,000 clones, roughly 70% found once. Sequencing was performed on peripheral blood mononuclear cells, taken before stem cell transplant. The receptor source for this set is a man over 45 with myelodysplastic syndrome. Some clones in this sample may be carry-over from other donors' samples. Each CDR3 is given with its conserved first and last residue. The D gene is left open where the match is weak. The size field is filled for only some rows; it gives once, few, many or a size class.

>TRBD1|TRBJ2-7|TRBV11-3|-
TGTGCCAGCAGCTTAAACAGGGGCCACGAGCAGTACTTC
CASSLNRGHEQYF
>-|TRBJ2-1|TRBV5-6|-
TGTGCCAGCAGCTCGATGTTAGGGACTTTATATGAGCAGTTCTTC
CASSSMLGTLYEQFF
>TRBD1|TRBJ1-5|TRBV5-1|-
TGCGCCAGCAGCTTAGGGAGGGGGCGCTTCCCCAATCAGCCCCAGCATTTT
CASSLGRGRFPNQPQHF
>TRBD2|TRBJ2-6|TRBV9|-
TGTGCCAGCAGCGTAGGGGGGGGACTAGTTAACTCTGGGGCCAACGTCCTGACTTTC
CASSVGGGLVNSGANVLTF
>TRBD2|TRBJ2-7|TRBV28|-
TGTGCCAGCAGAGGGGGACTAGGTTACGAGCAGTACTTC
CASRGGLGYEQYF
>-|TRBJ2-7|TRBV29-1|-
TGCAGCGTTGAAGATCTAGAGGGTATTGACCACGAGCAGTACTTC
CSVEDLEGIDHEQYF
>-|TRBJ2-7|TRBV6-1|once
TGTGCCAGCAGTGAATCCCCCTCCTACGAGCAGTACTTC
CASSESPSYEQYF
>TRBD2|TRBJ2-7|TRBV5-1|-
TGCGCCAGCAGAGAGCGGGAGGGCTACGAGCAGTACTTC
CASREREGYEQYF
>-|TRBJ1-6|TRBV19|few
TGTGCCAGTAGTATAGATCTGGCGGGAGTACGGAATTCACCCCTCCACTTT
CASSIDLAGVRNSPLHF
>-|TRBJ2-1|TRBV9|-
TGTGCCAGCAGCGTAGTCCGTAATGAGCAGTTCTTC
CASSVVRNEQFF
>-|TRBJ2-2|TRBV9|-
TGTGCCAGCAGCATCGTCACGAACACCGGGGAGCTGTTTTTT
CASSIVTNTGELFF
>-|TRBJ2-3|TRBV7-2|once
TGTGCCAGCAGCTTAGGGCAGGGTTTAATCCCAGATACGCAGTATTTT
CASSLGQGLIPDTQYF
>TRBD1|TRBJ1-6|TRBV30|-
TGTGCCTGGAGGGAGGGACAGGGGGTCTCACCCCTCCACTTT
CAWREGQGVSPLHF
>-|TRBJ1-2|TRBV4-2|-
TGTGCCAGCAGCCAAACGGCAGCCTATGGCTACACCTTC
CASSQTAAYGYTF
>-|TRBJ1-4|TRBV5-8|-
TGTGCCAGCAGCTTGGCGTACAGCGTTTTTAATGAAAAACTGTTTTTT
CASSLAYSVFNEKLFF
>-|TRBJ2-2|TRBV7-3|-
TGTGCCAGCAGCTTAACAGGAACCGGGGAGCTGTTTTTT
CASSLTGTGELFF
>-|TRBJ2-1|TRBV29-1|-
TGCAGCTCCTGGACGGGGAATGAGCAGTTCTTC
CSSWTGNEQFF
>-|TRBJ2-1|TRBV5-1|-
TGCGCCAGCAGCTTGTGGCCGCAGGATGAGCAGTTCTTC
CASSLWPQDEQFF
>-|TRBJ1-2|TRBV4-1|-
TGCGCCAGCACCCGGGGGGGAGACGACTATGGCTACACCTTC
CASTRGGDDYGYTF
>TRBD2|TRBJ2-4|TRBV6-1|-
TGTGCCAGCAGTGGGCTAGCGGGAGGTACTGGGAACATTCAGTACTTC
CASSGLAGGTGNIQYF
>-|TRBJ1-5|TRBV6-1|-
TGTGCCAGCAGTGAAGCCAGAGGCTATCAGCCCCAGCATTTT
CASSEARGYQPQHF
>TRBD1|TRBJ1-6|TRBV2|-
TGTGCCAGCAGCGACGACAGGGGAAGTTCACCCCTCCACTTT
CASSDDRGSSPLHF
>-|TRBJ2-7|TRBV5-1|-
TGCGCCAGCAGCTTAGGACGGAATAACTACGAGCAGTACTTC
CASSLGRNNYEQYF